The 4 T cell receptor beta chains below were found in one sample sequenced in a study of blood T cell repertoires in COVID-19. TCRdb's table, derived via immunoSEQ multiplex PCR, lists solely in-frame clones and lacks some. The table records roughly 200,000 clones, approximately 92% of them present only once. Sequencing was carried out using peripheral blood. Source of these receptors: a man aged 45-60 years with acute or convalescent COVID-19.

This clone was seen at least ten times. Other DNA variants within this sample encode the same CDR3. The V and J genes are TRBV7-9 and TRBJ1-3, with D perhaps TRBD1 (6 bases). V dropped 3 bases and J dropped 3 bases, with 12 bases sitting between them. Germline lookup yields CDR1 SEHNR and CDR2 FQNEAQ (reference sequence). The CDR3 loop spans 15 amino acids. In DNA form, the CDR3 reads TGTGCCAGCAGCTTGGAACAGGGACGTGGAAACACCATATATTTT. Its protein product is CASSLEQGRGNTIYF. The full variable domain, its missing parts supplied by reference TRBV7-9 and TRBJ1-3, is DTGVSQNPRHKITKRGQNVTFRCDPISEHNRLYWYRQTLGQGPEFLTYFQNEAQLEKSRLLSDRFSAERPKGSFSTLEIQRTEQGDSAMYLCASSLEQGRGNTIYFGEGSWLTVV.

The chain couples TRBV11-2 to TRBJ2-5; the D gene is possibly TRBD1 (5 bases). The CDR3 is 15 residues long. Germline V gene sequence: CDR1 SGHAT, CDR2 FQNNGV. The V gene lost 3 bases and the J gene lost 5 bases, with 16 bases spanning the gap. The CDR3 loop is CASSFLQGSGETQYF. In nucleotides, the CDR3 is TGTGCCAGCAGCTTCCTCCAGGGTTCGGGTGAGACCCAGTACTTC.

As DNA, the CDR3 is TGTGCCAGCCAGCTAGATCTTTACGGGGAGCTGTTTTTT. This sequence encodes CASQLDLYGELFF. The chain uses TRBV6-5 and TRBJ2-2; D gene uncertain. The V end lost 8 bases, the J end lost 7 bases, and 14 bases lay between the germline ends. The CDR3 runs to 13 residues. Germline CDR1 and CDR2: MNHEY and SVGAGI.

The V gene is TRBV5-1, the J gene TRBJ2-3, with D tentatively TRBD1 (6 bases). CDR3 length: 14 residues. Germline CDR1 reads SGHRS; CDR2 reads YFSETQ. The V end lost 4 bases, the J end lost 2 bases, and 11 bases lay between the germline ends. The DNA of the CDR3 is TGCGCCAGCAGCCATGGACAGCTCACAGATACGCAGTATTTT. Translating gives CASSHGQLTDTQYF.